A selection of T cell receptor beta chains follows, all from one sample in a study of cytomegalovirus exposure and HLA in healthy donors. The method was immunoSEQ multiplex PCR; TCRdb's version includes in-frame clones alone and lacks a portion of them. This sample has about 280,000 clones; roughly 90% occur once, and the top ten carry approximately 0.94%. The source material was PBMCs. The receptors were gathered from a woman younger than 30 in good health and CMV-seronegative. Each CDR3 is given with its conserved first and last residue. The D gene is left open where the match is weak. The listing skips clone size in some rows; elsewhere it reads once, few, many or a size class.

d_call	clone_size	v_call	j_call	cdr3_nt	cdr3_aa
.	.	TRBV5-4	TRBJ1-1	TGTGCCAGCAGCTTCGACAGTAACACTGAAGCTTTCTTT	CASSFDSNTEAFF
.	.	TRBV30	TRBJ2-1	TGTGCCTGGCACCCGGGGACCTACAATGAGCAGTTCTTC	CAWHPGTYNEQFF
TRBD1	.	TRBV5-6	TRBJ2-7	TGTGCCAGCAGCCCCACGGGACAGCCCTTTTCCTACGAGCAGTACTTC	CASSPTGQPFSYEQYF
TRBD2	.	TRBV4-3	TRBJ2-1	TGCGCCAGCAGCCAAGTGGGACTAGCGGGGAACAATGAGCAGTTCTTC	CASSQVGLAGNNEQFF
TRBD2	.	TRBV4-1	TRBJ2-7	TGCGCCAGCAGCTCGGGACTAGCGGGGAACTTATACGAGCAGTACTTC	CASSSGLAGNLYEQYF
.	.	TRBV12-5	TRBJ2-6	TGTGCTAGTGGTTTGGGACGATTAGCGTCCAGCTCTGGGGCCAACGTCCTGACTTTC	CASGLGRLASSSGANVLTF
TRBD2	.	TRBV7-7	TRBJ2-5	TGTGCTAGCAGCTTATTAGCGGGGCCGACCCAAGAGACCCAGTACTTC	CASSLLAGPTQETQYF
.	.	TRBV19	TRBJ2-1	TGTGCCAGTAGTATAGGAAGGGGCCGTAGGGCCTACAATGAGCAGTTCTTC	CASSIGRGRRAYNEQFF
.	.	TRBV19	TRBJ1-4	TGTGCCAGTAGTATCCCGACAGATAATGAAAAACTGTTTTTT	CASSIPTDNEKLFF
TRBD2	.	TRBV25-1	TRBJ2-5	TGTGCCAGCAGTGAGGGGGGGTACCAAGAGACCCAGTACTTC	CASSEGGYQETQYF
TRBD1	.	TRBV18	TRBJ2-7	TGTGCCAGCTCACGGGACAGGGGGCCCTACGAGCAGTACTTC	CASSRDRGPYEQYF
.	.	TRBV11-3	TRBJ1-1	TGTGCCAGCAGCTTAGGGAGCCGAACTGAAGCTTTCTTT	CASSLGSRTEAFF
.	.	TRBV28	TRBJ1-5	TGTGCCAGCACGTGGAGTAGCAATCAGCCCCAGCATTTT	CASTWSSNQPQHF
.	.	TRBV7-8	TRBJ2-3	TGTGCCAGCAGAGGGGAAAAAGATACGCAGTATTTT	CASRGEKDTQYF
.	.	TRBV28	TRBJ1-4	TGTGCCAGCAGTTTAGCCCCCGCAGGCAGAGAAAAACTGTTTTTT	CASSLAPAGREKLFF
.	.	TRBV18	TRBJ2-1	TGTGCCAGCTCACCACGACCGGGGACATACAATGAGCAGTTCTTC	CASSPRPGTYNEQFF
.	once	TRBV18	TRBJ2-5	TGTGCCAGCTCATCACAGGGAACTAGCGTCGGGACCCAGTACTTC	CASSSQGTSVGTQYF
TRBD1	.	TRBV4-1	TRBJ2-5	TGCGCCAGCAGCCTGACAGGGTTGGTGGAGACCCAGTACTTC	CASSLTGLVETQYF
.	.	TRBV27	TRBJ2-7	TGTGCCAGCAGTCCCGAGCTGGAGTGGTACGAGCAGTACTTC	CASSPELEWYEQYF
TRBD1	.	TRBV14	TRBJ2-7	TGTGCCAGCAGCCATGCCCGGGACAGGGTGTACGAGCAGTACTTC	CASSHARDRVYEQYF
.	.	TRBV14	TRBJ2-7	TGTGCCAGCAGCCAAGTGTCCGGGTACGAGCAGTACTTC	CASSQVSGYEQYF
.	.	TRBV2	TRBJ1-5	TGTGCCAGCAGTGGACAGTCTCAGCCCCAGCATTTT	CASSGQSQPQHF
TRBD1	.	TRBV4-2	TRBJ1-5	TGTGCCAGCAGCCAACTAAACGGGGTGGGACAGCTAAGCAATCAGCCCCAGCATTTT	CASSQLNGVGQLSNQPQHF
TRBD1	.	TRBV7-6	TRBJ2-1	TGTGCCAGCAGCTTACTTCCACAGGGGCTGCTCGAAAGGGGTCATGAGCAGTTCTTC	CASSLLPQGLLERGHEQFF
TRBD2	.	TRBV5-1	TRBJ2-1	TGCGCCAGCAGCAATCGTACTAGCGGGAGGGGGTACAATGAGCAGTTCTTC	CASSNRTSGRGYNEQFF
.	.	TRBV28	TRBJ1-1	TGTGCCAGCAGTTTAGACAGGCGGAACACTGAAGCTTTCTTT	CASSLDRRNTEAFF
TRBD1	.	TRBV9	TRBJ2-5	TGTGCCAGCAGCTTTGGGGACAGGGTGGAGACCCAGTACTTC	CASSFGDRVETQYF
TRBD1	.	TRBV6-5	TRBJ1-2	TGTGCCAGCAGTGGCGGGACAGTTTGGGTTGGAGGCTACACCTTC	CASSGGTVWVGGYTF
TRBD1	.	TRBV11-3	TRBJ2-7	TGTGCCAGCAGCCCAGGGGGCAAGTCCTACGAGCAGTACTTC	CASSPGGKSYEQYF
.	.	TRBV28	TRBJ1-6	TGTGCCAGCAGTTTATGGGGAGATTCACCCCTCCACTTT	CASSLWGDSPLHF
.	.	TRBV4-3	TRBJ1-3	TGCGCCAGCAGCCAAGAGTGGAGCAACTCTGGAAACACCATATATTTT	CASSQEWSNSGNTIYF
TRBD1	.	TRBV6-1	TRBJ2-7	TGTGCCAGCAGTGTTGGGACAGGCCTCTCCTACGAGCAGTACTTC	CASSVGTGLSYEQYF
TRBD1	few	TRBV6-5	TRBJ1-3	TGTGCCAGCAGTCAACAGGGGTTTGGAAACACCATATATTTT	CASSQQGFGNTIYF
TRBD2	.	TRBV5-1	TRBJ2-5	TGCGCCAGCAGCGCCGGGACTAGCAGGATACAAGAGACCCAGTACTTC	CASSAGTSRIQETQYF
.	few	TRBV10-1	TRBJ2-1	TGCGCCAGCAGTGAGCAAGGGAAGGGAGCGATGGACAATGAGCAGTTCTTC	CASSEQGKGAMDNEQFF
.	few	TRBV27	TRBJ2-1	TGTGCCAGCAGGGGGGGAACCAACAGGGGAGGATCTTACAATGAGCAGTTCTTC	CASRGGTNRGGSYNEQFF
.	.	TRBV19	TRBJ1-5	TGTGCCAGTATTGAGGGTTGGAATCAGCCCCAGCATTTT	CASIEGWNQPQHF
TRBD2	once	TRBV4-1	TRBJ2-7	TGCGCCAGCAGCCAAGGGGGACTAGCGGGAGCCCGACCCACTTACGAGCAGTACTTC	CASSQGGLAGARPTYEQYF
TRBD2	.	TRBV10-3	TRBJ2-7	TGTGCCATCATGGTTGCGGGAGGGCAGAGAAAGGGCCACGAGCAGTACTTC	CAIMVAGGQRKGHEQYF
TRBD1	.	TRBV25-1	TRBJ1-3	TGTGCCAGCAGCCTCGGGACAGGAAAAGGAAACACCATATATTTT	CASSLGTGKGNTIYF
.	.	TRBV5-1	TRBJ2-6	TGCGCCAGCAGGTTTGCAGGGGCCGGGGCCAACGTCCTGACTTTC	CASRFAGAGANVLTF
TRBD1	.	TRBV7-2	TRBJ2-3	TGTGCCAGCAGCTTAGGGCACAGGGGGCGGGATACGCAGTATTTT	CASSLGHRGRDTQYF
.	.	TRBV6-5	TRBJ1-1	TGTGCCAGCAGTCGCTTTGGATCCCCGGGCACTGAAGCTTTCTTT	CASSRFGSPGTEAFF
.	.	TRBV18	TRBJ1-6	TGTGCCAGCTCACCATCTCGAGGTGATTCACCCCTCCACTTT	CASSPSRGDSPLHF
.	.	TRBV28	TRBJ2-7	TGTGCCAGCAGCCCTGCGGACACCGCGAGGTCCATTTCCTTC	CASSPADTARSISF
TRBD1	.	TRBV5-4	TRBJ2-7	TGTGCCAGCAGCACGGGACAGCAGGGCGAGCAGTACTTC	CASSTGQQGEQYF
TRBD1	.	TRBV28	TRBJ2-7	TGTGCCAGCTGGGGGACAGAAACCTCCTACGAGCAGTACTTC	CASWGTETSYEQYF
TRBD2	.	TRBV27	TRBJ2-1	TGTGCCAGCAGCCTTTGGGGCGGGAGTTCCCATGAGCAGTTCTTC	CASSLWGGSSHEQFF
.	.	TRBV7-9	TRBJ2-6	TGTGCCAGCAGCTTCTCGGACTATCCTAGCTCTGGGGCCAACGTCCTGACTTTC	CASSFSDYPSSGANVLTF
.	.	TRBV5-6	TRBJ2-5	TGTGCCAGCAGCTTGCTGGGGAGGGGGTCGGAGACCCAGTACTTC	CASSLLGRGSETQYF
TRBD2	.	TRBV6-5	TRBJ2-1	TGTGCCAGCAGTTTAAGCGGGAACTACAATGAGCAGTTCTTC	CASSLSGNYNEQFF
.	.	TRBV28	TRBJ1-4	TGTGCCAGCAGTCTCCATACGATTTTCCGGGAGTATAATGAAAAACTGTTTTTT	CASSLHTIFREYNEKLFF
TRBD2	.	TRBV19	TRBJ2-7	TGTGCCAGTAGCGTAGCGGGGCCTCCCTACGAGCAGTACTTC	CASSVAGPPYEQYF